This T cell receptor (beta chain) was profiled in a study of shared clonotypes between healthy human individuals. General study findings and limits: Relative to clonotypes present in all four donors, those not shared had lower generation probabilities. What naive subsets generally showed was a larger estimated richness than memory subsets showed.

Sequencing was performed with immunoSEQ multiplex PCR; in TCRdb, only in-frame clones are kept and a portion is missing. The data show 1,500,000 or so clones, approximately 98.5% seen once. Concerning this clone itself: What it binds is not known. The sample contains more than one DNA sequence encoding this CDR3.

V gave up 5 bases and J gave up 3 bases, with 8 bases separating them. The CDR3 has 12 amino acids. CDR1 and CDR2 (germline): MDHEN, SYDVKM. The sample was naive CD4+ T cells sorted from blood. Subset meaning: CD45RA+ positively selected. The chain couples TRBV28 to TRBJ2-7; unclear D gene. This receptor was identified in a man aged 25-45 years in good health. CDR3 DNA sequence: TGTGCCAGCAGTCCCTTGGGCTACGAGCAGTACTTC. Its translation: CASSPLGYEQYF.